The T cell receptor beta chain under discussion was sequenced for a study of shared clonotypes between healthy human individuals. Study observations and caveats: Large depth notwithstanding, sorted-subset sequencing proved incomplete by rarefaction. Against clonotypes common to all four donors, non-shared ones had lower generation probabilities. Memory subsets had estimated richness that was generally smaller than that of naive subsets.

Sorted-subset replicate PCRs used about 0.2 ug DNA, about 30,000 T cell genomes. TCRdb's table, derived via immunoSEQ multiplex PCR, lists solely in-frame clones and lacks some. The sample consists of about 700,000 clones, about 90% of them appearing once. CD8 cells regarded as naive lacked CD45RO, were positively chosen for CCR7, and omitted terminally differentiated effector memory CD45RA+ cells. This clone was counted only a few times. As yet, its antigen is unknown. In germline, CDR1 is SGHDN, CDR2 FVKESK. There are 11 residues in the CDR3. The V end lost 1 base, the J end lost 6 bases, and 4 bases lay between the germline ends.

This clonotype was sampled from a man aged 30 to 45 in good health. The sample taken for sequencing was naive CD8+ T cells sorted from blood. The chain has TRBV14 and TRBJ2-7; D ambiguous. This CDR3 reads CASSQGTEQYF. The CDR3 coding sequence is TGTGCCAGCAGCCAAGGTACCGAGCAGTACTTC.